Listed below are T cell receptor beta chains from one sample, sequenced in a study of CD8 T cells in ankylosing spondylitis. A single record per CDR3 protein comes from TCRdb applying MiXCR to the 5' RACE reads. Of 160,000 or so distinct CDR3 sequences listed, 9.5% to 10% were seen once; the top ten hold more than 12%. Sequencing used blood, either unsorted or a sorted T cell fraction (not recorded which). Every receptor here comes from a female donor with ankylosing spondylitis or in good health (not recorded which). CDR3s include the opening cysteine and the closing phenylalanine or tryptophan. D genes are given only for firm matches. Clone size is stated in some rows and not others, as once, few, many or a class when expanded.

cdr3_nt: TGTGCCAGCAGTTTTGGCGGGGTACCCTCTACGGAGCAGTACTTC; cdr3_aa: CASSFGGVPSTEQYF; v_call: TRBV27; d_call: .; clone_size: .; j_call: TRBJ2-7
cdr3_nt: TGTGCCAGCAGTTTGGAGTCTTACAATGAGCAGTTCTTC; cdr3_aa: CASSLESYNEQFF; v_call: TRBV12-3/TRBV12-4; d_call: .; clone_size: many; j_call: TRBJ2-1
cdr3_nt: TGTGCCAGCAGCCCGACAGGAATCAATTCACCCCTCCACTTT; cdr3_aa: CASSPTGINSPLHF; v_call: TRBV12-3/TRBV12-4; d_call: .; clone_size: many; j_call: TRBJ1-6
cdr3_nt: TGTGCCACCAGCTTCGGGACGGTGAGCTCCTACGAGCAGTACTTC; cdr3_aa: CATSFGTVSSYEQYF; v_call: TRBV15; d_call: .; clone_size: .; j_call: TRBJ2-7
cdr3_nt: TGTGCCAGCAGTTGGACGGCTGCAACTAATGAAAAACTGTTTTTT; cdr3_aa: CASSWTAATNEKLFF; v_call: TRBV28; d_call: .; clone_size: few; j_call: TRBJ1-4
cdr3_nt: TGCGCCAGCAGCCAAGACGGCACTCTCGACGAGCAGTACTTC; cdr3_aa: CASSQDGTLDEQYF; v_call: TRBV4-3; d_call: .; clone_size: many; j_call: TRBJ2-7
cdr3_nt: TGTGCCAGCAGTAACCTGGAGCAGTTCTTC; cdr3_aa: CASSNLEQFF; v_call: TRBV6-2/TRBV6-3; d_call: .; clone_size: few; j_call: TRBJ2-1
cdr3_nt: TGTGCCAGCAGCGGCGGCCCGGGTCCCGGAGTCACAGATACGCAGTATTTT; cdr3_aa: CASSGGPGPGVTDTQYF; v_call: TRBV9; d_call: .; clone_size: .; j_call: TRBJ2-3
cdr3_nt: TGTGCCAGCATGAGCCGGTCCAATGAGCAGTTCTTC; cdr3_aa: CASMSRSNEQFF; v_call: TRBV2; d_call: .; clone_size: .; j_call: TRBJ2-1
cdr3_nt: TGCGCCAGCAGCCAATCCCGCCTCCCCAATGAGCAGTTCTTC; cdr3_aa: CASSQSRLPNEQFF; v_call: TRBV4-3; d_call: .; clone_size: few; j_call: TRBJ2-1
cdr3_nt: TGTGCCAGCAGTTTGTCGGGCATTGGATATGGCTACACCTTC; cdr3_aa: CASSLSGIGYGYTF; v_call: TRBV12-3/TRBV12-4; d_call: .; clone_size: .; j_call: TRBJ1-2
cdr3_nt: TGTGCCATCATCGCAGGGAACTATGGCTACACCTTC; cdr3_aa: CAIIAGNYGYTF; v_call: TRBV10-3; d_call: .; clone_size: many; j_call: TRBJ1-2
cdr3_nt: TGTGCCAGCAGTCCTCGGACTAGCGGGATTGAGTTCTTC; cdr3_aa: CASSPRTSGIEFF; v_call: TRBV6-1; d_call: TRBD2; clone_size: few; j_call: TRBJ2-1
cdr3_nt: TGTGCCAGCAGTCAGAAGACAGACTATAATGAAAAACTGTTTTTT; cdr3_aa: CASSQKTDYNEKLFF; v_call: TRBV27; d_call: .; clone_size: many; j_call: TRBJ1-4
cdr3_nt: TGTGCCAGCAGAGAAGGGACTAGCGGACCTAAAGAGACCCAGTACTTC; cdr3_aa: CASREGTSGPKETQYF; v_call: TRBV3-1; d_call: TRBD2; clone_size: few; j_call: TRBJ2-5
cdr3_nt: TGCGCCAGCAGCCAAGAAGCCACCTGGGGGGCCGGGGACGAGCAGTACTTC; cdr3_aa: CASSQEATWGAGDEQYF; v_call: TRBV4-3; d_call: .; clone_size: few; j_call: TRBJ2-7
cdr3_nt: TGCGCCAGCAGCTTGAGGGCGGGAGCCCACAATGAGCAGTTCTTC; cdr3_aa: CASSLRAGAHNEQFF; v_call: TRBV5-1; d_call: TRBD2; clone_size: many; j_call: TRBJ2-1
cdr3_nt: TGTGCTAGTGGTTTGGTAGTTTCGACTAGCGGGAGAAACAATGAGCAGTTCTTC; cdr3_aa: CASGLVVSTSGRNNEQFF; v_call: TRBV12-5; d_call: TRBD2; clone_size: few; j_call: TRBJ2-1
cdr3_nt: TGTGCCAGCAGTTTAGGATCCGGTATAAACTCCTACGAGCAGTACTTC; cdr3_aa: CASSLGSGINSYEQYF; v_call: TRBV28; d_call: .; clone_size: many; j_call: TRBJ2-7
cdr3_nt: TGTGCCAGCAGTTACTCGACATCGAACACCGGGGAGCTGTTTTTT; cdr3_aa: CASSYSTSNTGELFF; v_call: TRBV6-5; d_call: .; clone_size: .; j_call: TRBJ2-2
cdr3_nt: TGTGCCAGCAGCGGGGTAGCGGGAGGGTACGAGCAGTACTTC; cdr3_aa: CASSGVAGGYEQYF; v_call: TRBV7-9; d_call: TRBD2; clone_size: .; j_call: TRBJ2-7
cdr3_nt: TGTGCCAGCAGTGATGACCGGGATCTCAATGAGCAGTTCTTC; cdr3_aa: CASSDDRDLNEQFF; v_call: TRBV6-1; d_call: .; clone_size: .; j_call: TRBJ2-1
cdr3_nt: TGTGCCAGTAGTATTAAGCTTGCGGGCGGCTATGGCTACACCTTC; cdr3_aa: CASSIKLAGGYGYTF; v_call: TRBV19; d_call: .; clone_size: .; j_call: TRBJ1-2
cdr3_nt: TGCAGCGTTGACGGGGGCGGCATGAACACTGAAGCTTTCTTT; cdr3_aa: CSVDGGGMNTEAFF; v_call: TRBV29-1; d_call: .; clone_size: many; j_call: TRBJ1-1
cdr3_nt: TGTGCCAGCAGTTTATCAGGGGATGGCTACACCTTC; cdr3_aa: CASSLSGDGYTF; v_call: TRBV27; d_call: .; clone_size: many; j_call: TRBJ1-2
cdr3_nt: TGTGCCAGCAGTGACACTAGCACAGATACGCAGTATTTT; cdr3_aa: CASSDTSTDTQYF; v_call: TRBV27; d_call: .; clone_size: few; j_call: TRBJ2-3
cdr3_nt: TGTGCCAGCAGTCCTCAGGGGTTCAGCTCCTACGAGCAGTACTTC; cdr3_aa: CASSPQGFSSYEQYF; v_call: TRBV27; d_call: .; clone_size: .; j_call: TRBJ2-7
cdr3_nt: TGCGCCAGCAGCCAAGGAGGGGAGGGATTCACTGAAGCTTTCTTT; cdr3_aa: CASSQGGEGFTEAFF; v_call: TRBV4-1; d_call: .; clone_size: .; j_call: TRBJ1-1
cdr3_nt: TGTGCCAGCAGCCAGACTAGCGCTTACAATGAGCAGTTCTTC; cdr3_aa: CASSQTSAYNEQFF; v_call: TRBV12-3/TRBV12-4; d_call: TRBD2; clone_size: .; j_call: TRBJ2-1
cdr3_nt: TGCAGTGTTCCCCTGACTAGCGGGAGCAATGAGCAGTTCTTC; cdr3_aa: CSVPLTSGSNEQFF; v_call: TRBV20-1; d_call: TRBD2; clone_size: few; j_call: TRBJ2-1
cdr3_nt: TGTGCCACCAGTGGACGGGAGGGAGAGACCCAGTACTTC; cdr3_aa: CATSGREGETQYF; v_call: TRBV24-1; d_call: TRBD2; clone_size: few; j_call: TRBJ2-5
cdr3_nt: TGTGCCAGCAGCTTTGGACCTAGCGGGAACTACGAGCAGTACTTC; cdr3_aa: CASSFGPSGNYEQYF; v_call: TRBV7-9; d_call: TRBD2; clone_size: .; j_call: TRBJ2-7
cdr3_nt: TGCAGCGTTGAAAAGGAGAATGAGCAGTTCTTC; cdr3_aa: CSVEKENEQFF; v_call: TRBV29-1; d_call: .; clone_size: few; j_call: TRBJ2-1
cdr3_nt: TGTGCCAGCTCACCGCCGGTGAACACCGGGGAGCTGTTTTTT; cdr3_aa: CASSPPVNTGELFF; v_call: TRBV18; d_call: .; clone_size: .; j_call: TRBJ2-2
cdr3_nt: TGTGCCAGCAACGACGTGGGAGAAGGCACAGATACGCAGTATTTT; cdr3_aa: CASNDVGEGTDTQYF; v_call: TRBV27; d_call: .; clone_size: few; j_call: TRBJ2-3
cdr3_nt: TGTGCCAGCAGCCCCGCGGCGGGAGCCGAAGACGGTGAGCAGTTCTTC; cdr3_aa: CASSPAAGAEDGEQFF; v_call: TRBV7-9; d_call: TRBD2; clone_size: .; j_call: TRBJ2-1